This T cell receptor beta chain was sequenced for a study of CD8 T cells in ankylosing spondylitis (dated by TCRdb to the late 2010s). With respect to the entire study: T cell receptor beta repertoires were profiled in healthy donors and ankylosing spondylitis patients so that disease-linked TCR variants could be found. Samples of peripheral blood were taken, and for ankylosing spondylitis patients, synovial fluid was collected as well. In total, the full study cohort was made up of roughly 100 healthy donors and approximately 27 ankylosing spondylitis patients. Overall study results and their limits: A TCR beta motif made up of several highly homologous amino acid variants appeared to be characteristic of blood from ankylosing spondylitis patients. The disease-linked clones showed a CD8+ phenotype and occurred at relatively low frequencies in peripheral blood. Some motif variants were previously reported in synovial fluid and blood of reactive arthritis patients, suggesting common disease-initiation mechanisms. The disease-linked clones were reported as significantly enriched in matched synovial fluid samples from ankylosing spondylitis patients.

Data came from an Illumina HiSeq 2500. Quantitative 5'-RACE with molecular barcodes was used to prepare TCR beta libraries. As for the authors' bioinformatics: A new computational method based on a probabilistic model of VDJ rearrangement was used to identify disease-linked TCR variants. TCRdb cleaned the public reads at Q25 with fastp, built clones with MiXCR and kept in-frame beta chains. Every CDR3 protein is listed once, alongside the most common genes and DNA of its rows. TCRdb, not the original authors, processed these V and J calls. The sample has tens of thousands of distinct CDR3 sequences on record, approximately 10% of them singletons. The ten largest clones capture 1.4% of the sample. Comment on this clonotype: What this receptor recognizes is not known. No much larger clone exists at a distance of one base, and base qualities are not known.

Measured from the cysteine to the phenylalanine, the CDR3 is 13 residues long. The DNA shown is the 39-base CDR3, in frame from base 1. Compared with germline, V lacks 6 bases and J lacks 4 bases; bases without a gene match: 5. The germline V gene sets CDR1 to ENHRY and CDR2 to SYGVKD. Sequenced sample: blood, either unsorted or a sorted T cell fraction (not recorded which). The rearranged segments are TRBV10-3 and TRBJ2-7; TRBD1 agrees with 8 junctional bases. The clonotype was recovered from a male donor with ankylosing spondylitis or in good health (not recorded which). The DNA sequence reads TGTGCCATCAGAGAGGACAGGGCTTACGAGCAGTACTTC. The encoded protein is CAIREDRAYEQYF.